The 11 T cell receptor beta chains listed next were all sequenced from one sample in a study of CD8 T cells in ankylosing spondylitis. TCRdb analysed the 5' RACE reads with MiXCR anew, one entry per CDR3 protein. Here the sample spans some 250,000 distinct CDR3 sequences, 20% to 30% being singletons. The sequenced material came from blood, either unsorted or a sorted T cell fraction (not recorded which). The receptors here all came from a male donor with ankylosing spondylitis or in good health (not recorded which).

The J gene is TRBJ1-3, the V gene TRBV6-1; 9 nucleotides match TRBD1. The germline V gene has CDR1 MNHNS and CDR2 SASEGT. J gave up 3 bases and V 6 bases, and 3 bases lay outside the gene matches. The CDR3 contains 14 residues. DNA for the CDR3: TGTGCCAGCAGGGACAGGGGAAGTGGAAACACCATATATTTT. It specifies CASRDRGSGNTIYF.

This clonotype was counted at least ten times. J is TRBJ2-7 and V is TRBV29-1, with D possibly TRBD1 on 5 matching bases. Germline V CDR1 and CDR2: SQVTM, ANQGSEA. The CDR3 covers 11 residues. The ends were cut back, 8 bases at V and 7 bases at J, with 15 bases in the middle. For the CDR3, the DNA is TGCAGCCCTAGGGGTCTTCGGGAGCAGTACTTC. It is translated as CSPRGLREQYF.

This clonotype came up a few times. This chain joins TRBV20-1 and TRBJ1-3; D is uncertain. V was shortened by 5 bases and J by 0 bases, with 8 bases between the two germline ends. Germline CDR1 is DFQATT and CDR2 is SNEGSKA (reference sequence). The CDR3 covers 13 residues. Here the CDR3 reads CSAPESSGNTIYF. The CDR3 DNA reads TGCAGTGCTCCCGAGAGCTCTGGAAACACCATATATTTT.

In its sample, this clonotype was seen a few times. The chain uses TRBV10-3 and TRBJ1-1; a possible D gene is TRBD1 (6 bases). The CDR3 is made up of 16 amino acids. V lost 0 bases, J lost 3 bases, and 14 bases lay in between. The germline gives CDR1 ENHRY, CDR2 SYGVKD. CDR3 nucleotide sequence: TGTGCCATCAGTGAGTCGGACAGACCCTCGGACACTGAAGCTTTCTTT. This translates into CAISESDRPSDTEAFF.

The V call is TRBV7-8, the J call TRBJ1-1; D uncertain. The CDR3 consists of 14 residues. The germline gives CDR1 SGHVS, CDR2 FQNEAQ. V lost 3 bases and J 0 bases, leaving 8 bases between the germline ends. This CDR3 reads CASSLGPMNTEAFF. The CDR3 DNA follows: TGTGCCAGCAGCTTGGGCCCGATGAACACTGAAGCTTTCTTT.

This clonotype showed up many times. CDR3 nucleotide sequence: TGTGCCAGCAGCGCTCAGGGGGGGTCCGGTCAGCCCCAGCATTTT. Its protein is CASSAQGGSGQPQHF. This sequence joins TRBV9 and TRBJ1-5; 7 nucleotides align to TRBD1. The junction had 9 bases not matched to a gene; V was cut back by 3 bases and J by 6 bases. The CDR3 is made up of 15 amino acids. Germline lookup yields CDR1 SGDLS and CDR2 YYNGEE.

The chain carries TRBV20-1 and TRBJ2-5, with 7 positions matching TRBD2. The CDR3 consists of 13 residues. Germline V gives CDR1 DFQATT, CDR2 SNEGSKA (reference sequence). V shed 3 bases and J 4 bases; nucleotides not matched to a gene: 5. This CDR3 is CSARGRGTETQYF. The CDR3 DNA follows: TGCAGTGCTAGGGGGAGGGGCACAGAGACCCAGTACTTC.

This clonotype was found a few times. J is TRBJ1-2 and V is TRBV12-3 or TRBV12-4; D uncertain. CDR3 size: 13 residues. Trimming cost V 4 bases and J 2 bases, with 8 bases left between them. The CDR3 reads CASSSRRNYGYTF. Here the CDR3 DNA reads TGTGCCAGCAGTTCGCGGAGAAACTATGGCTACACCTTC.

CDR3 residues: CASSTAAQETQYF. CDR3 DNA: TGTGCCAGCAGTACAGCAGCCCAAGAGACCCAGTACTTC. The gene calls are TRBV6-6 and TRBJ2-5; D is unclear. The length of the CDR3 is 13 residues. The germline V gene has CDR1 MNHNY and CDR2 SVGAGI (reference sequence). V was trimmed by 5 bases and J by 1 base, leaving 8 bases between them.

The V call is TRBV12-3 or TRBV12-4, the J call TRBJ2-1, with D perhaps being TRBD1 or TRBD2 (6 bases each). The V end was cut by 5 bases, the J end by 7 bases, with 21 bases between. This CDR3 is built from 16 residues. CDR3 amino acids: CASSPYGGGTSNEQFF. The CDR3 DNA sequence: TGTGCCAGCAGTCCCTACGGAGGGGGTACTTCGAATGAGCAGTTCTTC.

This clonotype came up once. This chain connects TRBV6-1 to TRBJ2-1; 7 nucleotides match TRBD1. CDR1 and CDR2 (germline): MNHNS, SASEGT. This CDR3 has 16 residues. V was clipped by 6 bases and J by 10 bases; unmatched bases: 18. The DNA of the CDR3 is TGTGCCAGCAGCTCCAAGCAGAGGGGGCGGGCCCGGGAGCAGTTCTTC. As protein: CASSSKQRGRAREQFF.